This record covers a single T cell receptor beta chain. This sample is part of a study of control samples from healthy donors and cancer patients. Assay: immunoSEQ multiplex PCR; the TCRdb copy retains only in-frame clones and omits some. The data show tens of thousands of clones, with 93% seen just once and about a quarter held by the top ten. V was shortened by 3 bases and J by 8 bases, with 4 bases between the two germline ends. Looked up from germline, CDR1 is DFQATT and CDR2 is SNEGSKA (reference sequence). The CDR3 spans 10 residues. The chain carries TRBV20-1 and TRBJ1-4; D ambiguous. This TCR derives from a woman aged 45-59 years with head and neck cancer. Sequencing was done on a sample of PBMCs. CDR3 nucleotide sequence: TGCAGTGCTAGGGGGGAAAAACTGTTTTTT. Protein product: CSARGEKLFF.